This TCR beta chain is from a study of blood T cell repertoires in COVID-19. As for the study in general: Some COVID-19 samples were acute and others convalescent; all came from the United States, Italy and Spain. Sample material is recorded as cDNA or gDNA derived from T cells, B-cell-depleted T cells, or PBMCs.

How the authors handled the data: Nucleated cell counts were estimated from reference gene primer amplification. Assay: immunoSEQ multiplex PCR; the TCRdb copy retains only in-frame clones and omits some. V and J calls plus clone size are reproduced from that table; the DNA served to infer D and trimming. The sample consists of about 81,000 clones, roughly four fifths of them appearing once. The TCR originated in a human donor in a cohort sampled during active COVID-19. The specimen sequenced was peripheral blood.

Here the CDR3 reads CAISGTVYTEAFF. In DNA, the CDR3 is TGTGCCATCAGTGGGACAGTATATACTGAAGCTTTCTTT. The chain is built from TRBV10-3 and TRBJ1-1; D is possibly TRBD1 (6 bases). V lost 4 bases, J lost 5 bases, and 11 bases lay in between. The CDR3 length is 13 residues. CDR1 is ENHRY, CDR2 SYGVKD, per germline.